Below, 28 T cell receptor beta chains from the same sample are listed, as sequenced in a study of blood T cells in healthy people across ages. Then a second PCR, running roughly 6 to 11 cycles, was carried out with a sample-barcoded 5' primer and a J-beta primer mix. TCRdb processed the 5' RACE reads anew with MiXCR; each CDR3 protein has one entry. The data contain about 720,000 distinct CDR3 sequences, approximately 22% of them singletons. The sequenced material came from blood. These receptors all stem from a man aged 70 or older in good health.

This clonotype has a handful of counts. This chain uses TRBV15 with TRBJ1-2; D not certain. Germline V CDR1 and CDR2: LNHNV, YYDKDF (reference sequence). The CDR3 loop spans 15 amino acids. The V end was cut by 0 bases, the J end by 3 bases, with 11 bases between. CDR3 sequence (DNA): TGTGCCACCAGCAGAGATAGGGAACGTCACTATGGCTACACCTTC. Translated, it gives CATSRDRERHYGYTF.

This clonotype came up a few times. One junction end disagrees with the germline gene, perhaps due to a read error. The V and J genes are TRBV7-6 and TRBJ2-1, with TRBD2 matching 8 bases. Germline assignment: CDR1 SGHVS and CDR2 FNYEAQ. This CDR3 has 18 amino acids. The CDR3 region is CAGSLVGRATLSNNEQFF. Here the CDR3 DNA reads TGTGCCGGCAGCTTGGTCGGGAGGGCCACCTTGAGTAACAATGAGCAGTTCTTC.

This clonotype was detected once. The rearrangement uses TRBV10-3 and TRBJ2-2; TRBD1 aligns across 10 bases. V gave up 4 bases and J gave up 6 bases; unmatched junction bases: 8. The CDR3 loop spans 16 amino acids. CDR1 is ENHRY and CDR2 is SYGVKD in the germline V gene. CDR3 residues: CAISGRDRGQAGELFF. CDR3 nucleotide sequence: TGTGCCATCAGTGGTCGGGACAGGGGACAGGCCGGGGAGCTGTTTTTT.

The table lists this clonotype with a few counts. The CDR3 sequence: CASSFQASGSINEQFF. CDR3 DNA: TGCGCCAGCAGCTTCCAAGCTAGCGGGAGTATCAATGAGCAGTTCTTC. J is TRBJ2-1 and V is TRBV5-1, with 10 bases lining up with TRBD2. Germline CDR1 reads SGHRS; CDR2 reads YFSETQ. Germline trimming cut 2 bases from V and 6 bases from J; bases unmatched to any gene: 8. The CDR3 has 16 residues.

The genes are TRBV3-1 and TRBJ2-7; TRBD2 matches at 16 bases. This CDR3 comprises 19 residues. V gave up 4 bases and J gave up 1 base; unmatched junction bases: 10. Germline-derived CDR1 and CDR2 are LGHDT and YNNKEL (reference sequence). CDR3 DNA: TGTGCCAGCAGCCGGAAAGCGCCGGGACTAGCGGGGGGGTCCTACGAGCAGTACTTC. Translated: CASSRKAPGLAGGSYEQYF.

The genes are TRBV12-3 or TRBV12-4 and TRBJ1-2, with a weak D call TRBD1 (5 bases). CDR3 length: 14 amino acids. V was shortened by 3 bases and J by 4 bases, with 12 bases between the two germline ends. DNA of the CDR3: TGTGCCAGCAGTTTTCAGGGAGGCGTCTATGGCTACACCTTC. Translated: CASSFQGGVYGYTF.

The genes are TRBV28 and TRBJ2-5; 10 nucleotides align to TRBD2. There are 14 residues in the CDR3. V shed 11 bases, J shed 2 bases, and the junction held 8 bases outside the gene matches. Germline CDR1 is MDHEN and CDR2 is SYDVKM. In DNA, the CDR3 is TGTGCCGGAGGTAGCGGGGGGAAACAAGAGACCCAGTACTTC. This gives the protein CAGGSGGKQETQYF.

The chain joins TRBV12-3 or TRBV12-4 to TRBJ1-3; tentative D call: TRBD1 (5 bases). This CDR3 is 16 amino acids long. Trimming took off 3 bases at V and 0 bases at J, with 12 bases between the two ends. In DNA, the CDR3 is TGTGCCAGCAGTTTCGGCAGGGACCTCTCTGGAAACACCATATATTTT. This gives the protein CASSFGRDLSGNTIYF.

The gene calls are TRBV5-1 and TRBJ2-3; no reliable D call. This CDR3 comprises 14 residues. The germline CDR1 and CDR2 sequences are SGHRS and YFSETQ. V was clipped by 1 base and J by 0 bases, with 6 bases between them. CDR3 sequence: CASSLLLSTDTQYF. The CDR3 nucleotides read TGCGCCAGCAGCTTGCTACTTAGCACAGATACGCAGTATTTT. Using reference TRBV5-1 and TRBJ2-3 for the parts outside the CDR3, the full variable domain is KAGVTQTPRYLIKTRGQQVTLSCSPISGHRSVSWYQQTPGQGLQFLFEYFSETQRNKGNFPGRFSGRQFSNSRSEMNVSTLELGDSALYLCASSLLLSTDTQYFGPGTRLTVL.

There are a few counts of this clonotype. The chain joins TRBV7-9 to TRBJ2-7; tentative D call: TRBD2 (5 bases). The better agreement between TRBJ2-5 and the DNA end casts doubt on the J call. This CDR3 has 15 amino acids. Germline lookup yields CDR1 SEHNR and CDR2 FQNEAQ (reference sequence). CDR3 region: CASSLGVQRRETQYF. The CDR3 region has the DNA TGTGCCAGCAGCTTAGGTGTACAGCGGCGAGAGACCCAGTACTTC.

This clonotype was observed a handful of times. A read error is possible here, since a much larger clone lies one base away. The V and J genes are TRBV5-1 and TRBJ2-5; 10 bases fit TRBD2. TRBJ2-1 explains the end of the DNA better; the J call may be wrong. Germline loops: CDR1 SGHRS, CDR2 YFSETQ. CDR3 length: 15 residues. The CDR3 DNA reads as TGCGCCAGCAGCCGGAGCGGGGGGGCCGGGGATGAGCAGTTCTTC. This codes for CASSRSGGAGDEQFF.

V is TRBV28 and J is TRBJ2-1, with D perhaps matching TRBD1 (6 bases). Trimming took off 6 bases at V and 6 bases at J, with 18 bases between the two ends. Germline V CDR1 and CDR2: MDHEN, SYDVKM. The CDR3 contains 15 residues. CDR3 residues: CASRNQGLRTNEQFF. DNA for the CDR3: TGTGCCAGCAGAAATCAGGGGCTCAGAACCAATGAGCAGTTCTTC.

This clonotype was seen a handful of times. The chain is built from TRBV6-6 and TRBJ1-1; TRBD1 is a possible D gene (5 bases). The length of the CDR3 is 15 residues. Germline V gene lookup returns CDR1 MNHNY and CDR2 SVGAGI (reference sequence). V was cut by 6 bases and J by 4 bases, with 18 bases left in between. In DNA form, the CDR3 reads TGTGCCAGCAGACCCCCGGGAATGGGGGGCACTGAAGCTTTCTTT. This translates into CASRPPGMGGTEAFF.

The gene calls are TRBV20-1 and TRBJ2-1, with 10 bases aligning to TRBD2. Germline CDR1 reads DFQATT; CDR2 reads SNEGSKA (reference sequence). With V trimmed by 6 bases and J by 0 bases, 11 bases remained unmatched. The CDR3 loop spans 17 amino acids. CDR3 nucleotides: TGCAGTGCGCCAGGGGCTAGCGGGAGTAGCTCCTACAATGAGCAGTTCTTC. It translates to CSAPGASGSSSYNEQFF.

This clonotype was seen repeatedly, ten times or more. This rearrangement joins TRBV5-1 to TRBJ1-5, with D tentatively TRBD1 (6 bases). The germline CDR1 and CDR2 sequences are SGHRS and YFSETQ. V lost 5 bases and J 2 bases, leaving 14 bases between the germline ends. This CDR3 is 15 amino acids long. The CDR3 region has the DNA TGCGCCAGCAGTCATGACGGGGGGCGCAATCAGCCCCAGCATTTT. Its protein product is CASSHDGGRNQPQHF.

This clonotype turned up a few times. The chain links TRBV11-2 to TRBJ2-2; D uncertain. Between the trimmed V and J ends, which lost 4 bases and 7 bases, there was a span of 10 bases. In germline, CDR1 is SGHAT, CDR2 FQNNGV. The CDR3 has 13 residues. The CDR3 region is CASSSLVGGELFF. Here the CDR3 DNA reads TGTGCCAGCAGCTCTTTAGTAGGCGGGGAGCTGTTTTTT.

In nucleotides, the CDR3 is TGCGCCAGCAGCCAAGATTTTTTGGGACAACCCTACAATGAGCAGTTCTTC. Protein: CASSQDFLGQPYNEQFF. The chain carries TRBV4-1 and TRBJ2-7, with D possibly being TRBD1 (6 bases). The assigned J gene may be wrong: the sequence end matches TRBJ2-1 better. The CDR3 totals 17 residues. Looked up from germline, CDR1 is MGHRA and CDR2 is YSYEKL.

In this sample, this clonotype turned up a few times. The CDR3 spells CASRKRGNTGELFF. In DNA, the CDR3 is TGTGCCAGCAGAAAGCGGGGGAACACCGGGGAGCTGTTTTTT. The rearrangement links TRBV12-3 or TRBV12-4 to TRBJ2-2; 7 nucleotides agree with TRBD2. V was clipped by 6 bases and J by 1 base; unmatched bases: 2. The CDR3 covers 14 residues.

This clonotype was detected a few times. The J gene is TRBJ2-1, the V gene TRBV20-1; possible D gene TRBD1, 6 bases. Germline V CDR1 and CDR2: DFQATT, SNEGSKA (reference sequence). This CDR3 is 14 amino acids long. V gave up 0 bases and J gave up 8 bases, with 14 bases separating them. CDR3 sequence reads: CSARENTGFDEQFF. The CDR3 nucleotides are TGCAGTGCTAGAGAGAATACAGGGTTCGATGAGCAGTTCTTC.

The chain couples TRBV7-9 to TRBJ2-5; D might be TRBD1 (6 bases). V was cut by 2 bases and J by 5 bases, with 15 bases left in between. Germline CDR1 and CDR2: SEHNR and FQNEAQ (reference sequence). The CDR3 has 15 residues. In DNA, the CDR3 is TGTGCCAGCAGCTTAATACAGGGATTCCGGGAGACCCAGTACTTC. Translation: CASSLIQGFRETQYF.

This clonotype appeared a few times. This sequence joins TRBV12-3 or TRBV12-4 and TRBJ2-3; 7 nucleotides agree with TRBD2. Losses at the gene ends were 6 bases for V and 1 base for J; bases not matched to a gene: 7. The length of the CDR3 is 15 residues. In nucleotides, the CDR3 is TGTGCCAGCAGCCGATCCGCGGGGGGCACAGATACGCAGTATTTT. This sequence encodes CASSRSAGGTDTQYF.

This clonotype occurred a few times. V usage is TRBV28 and J usage is TRBJ2-7; weak D call: TRBD2 (5 bases). Germline CDR1 reads MDHEN; CDR2 reads SYDVKM. V was pared by 8 bases and J by 4 bases, with 15 bases between. This CDR3 has 13 residues. This CDR3 reads CASLSGLTYEQYF. DNA of the CDR3: TGTGCCAGCTTAAGCGGACTGACTTACGAGCAGTACTTC. The full variable domain, with the rest looked up from reference TRBV28 and TRBJ2-7, is DVKVTQSSRYLVKRTGEKVFLECVQDMDHENMFWYRQDPGLGLRLIYFSYDVKMKEKGDIPEGYSVSREKKERFSLILESASTNQTSMYLCASLSGLTYEQYFGPGTRLTVT.

The chain uses TRBV19 and TRBJ1-5; D not resolved. The V gene lost 1 base and the J gene lost 4 bases, with 17 bases spanning the gap. Germline V gene sequence: CDR1 LNHDA, CDR2 SQIVND (reference sequence). The CDR3 consists of 17 residues. In DNA form, the CDR3 reads TGTGCCAGTAGTATAGTGGGCAGGTCGAACACTAATCAGCCCCAGCATTTT. Translation gives CASSIVGRSNTNQPQHF.

This clonotype has a handful of counts. The J gene is TRBJ2-1, the V gene TRBV30; the D gene is possibly TRBD2 (5 bases). The length of the CDR3 is 15 residues. CDR1 and CDR2 from the germline V gene are GTSNPN and SVGIG (reference sequence). Deletions cut 4 bases from V and 8 bases from J, with 21 bases between. Here the CDR3 reads CAWTFGVAGLDEQFF. CDR3 DNA sequence: TGTGCCTGGACCTTCGGTGTAGCCGGACTTGATGAGCAGTTCTTC.

This clonotype came up a few times. One junction end disagrees with the germline gene, perhaps due to a read error. The chain has TRBV12-3 or TRBV12-4 and TRBJ1-4; a possible D gene is TRBD1 (5 bases). The CDR3 loop spans 13 amino acids. The CDR3 DNA is TGTGCCAGCAGTTTAGACAGGCCTGAAAAGCTGTTTTTT. This gives the protein CASSLDRPEKLFF.

The chain joins TRBV12-3 or TRBV12-4 to TRBJ2-2; perhaps D is TRBD1 or TRBD2 (7 bases each). V was shortened by 5 bases and J by 1 base, with 14 bases between the two germline ends. The CDR3 has 16 residues. CDR3 residues: CASSARGGLNTGELFF. The CDR3 DNA is TGTGCCAGCAGTGCCAGGGGGGGCTTGAACACCGGGGAGCTGTTTTTT.

This clonotype has more than one count but fewer than ten. The genes are TRBV28 and TRBJ2-3, with 7 bases lining up with TRBD1. From germline, CDR1 is MDHEN and CDR2 SYDVKM. With 6 bases clipped from V and 6 bases from J, the junction kept 18 bases outside the gene matches. The CDR3 is made up of 17 amino acids. CDR3 loop: CASSQPTIRGSGDTQYF. The CDR3 nucleotides are TGTGCCAGCAGCCAACCAACGATCAGGGGGTCAGGGGATACGCAGTATTTT. The whole variable domain, filled in from reference TRBV28 and TRBJ2-3, reads DVKVTQSSRYLVKRTGEKVFLECVQDMDHENMFWYRQDPGLGLRLIYFSYDVKMKEKGDIPEGYSVSREKKERFSLILESASTNQTSMYLCASSQPTIRGSGDTQYFGPGTRLTVL.

The chain carries TRBV6-6 and TRBJ1-2, with D unresolved. This CDR3 spans 14 amino acids. The V gene's germline CDR1 is MNHNY and CDR2 SVGAGI (reference sequence). V lost 0 bases to trimming and J lost 4 bases, with 9 bases between them. The CDR3: CASSYSVTGYGYTF. CDR3 nucleotides: TGTGCCAGCAGTTACTCTGTGACCGGCTATGGCTACACCTTC.